The next 22 T cell receptor beta chains were all read from a single sample in a study of cytomegalovirus exposure and HLA in healthy donors. The PCR used 60 Vbeta and 13 Jbeta primers. TCRdb's table, derived via immunoSEQ multiplex PCR, lists solely in-frame clones and lacks some. The data contain 100,000 to 150,000 clones, about 80% of them singletons. Sequencing input: PBMCs. These receptors all come from a female donor in good health and CMV-seropositive.

This chain uses TRBV19 with TRBJ1-4, with 8 bases matching TRBD1. V was pared by 4 bases and J by 8 bases, with 6 bases of the junction left unmatched. Germline V lookup: CDR1 LNHDA, CDR2 SQIVND (reference sequence). This CDR3 is 14 amino acids long. CDR3 region: CASSTTGDGEKLFF. CDR3 nucleotides: TGTGCCAGTAGTACGACAGGGGACGGGGAAAAACTGTTTTTT.

This chain links TRBV5-1 with TRBJ1-6; 9 bases fit TRBD1. Trimming removed 4 bases from V and 7 bases from J; junction bases left unmatched: 6. CDR3 length: 15 residues. Germline values: CDR1 SGHRS, CDR2 YFSETQ. The CDR3 coding sequence is TGCGCCAGCAGCCCGGGGGACAGGGAAAATTCACCCCTCCACTTT. This sequence encodes CASSPGDRENSPLHF.

This clone was seen a few times. The rearrangement uses TRBV30 and TRBJ1-5; no definite D call. This CDR3 contains 13 residues. The ends were cut back, 3 bases at V and 3 bases at J, with 9 bases in the middle. Germline V gene data show CDR1 as GTSNPN and CDR2 as SVGIG (reference sequence). CDR3 residues: CAWSPGTNQPQHF. CDR3 nucleotides: TGTGCCTGGAGCCCAGGTACCAATCAGCCCCAGCATTTT.

V usage is TRBV7-2 and J usage is TRBJ2-7, with D possibly matching TRBD1 (5 bases). Germline values: CDR1 SGHTA, CDR2 FQGNSA. The CDR3 is 14 amino acids. The V and J ends lost 3 bases and 2 bases respectively, with 11 bases between them. CDR3 in amino acids: CASSLLQATYEQYF. The CDR3, as DNA: TGTGCCAGCAGCTTGTTACAGGCGACCTACGAGCAGTACTTC.

The chain recombines TRBV1 with TRBJ2-1; the table gives TRBD2 as D, unverified against the DNA. TRBV1 counts as a pseudogene. The CDR3 has 15 residues. The CDR3 loop is CAPLRRGATYNEQFF. The DNA for the CDR3 is TGCGCCCCCCTGAGGCGGGGGGCTACCTACAATGAGCAGTTCTTC.

The chain carries TRBV27 and TRBJ2-3; the match to TRBD1 covers 7 bases. Trimming cost V 5 bases and J 3 bases; bases outside gene matches: 8. Germline CDR1 MNHEY, CDR2 SMNVEV (reference sequence). The CDR3 has 15 residues. CDR3 protein: CASSPYRQGTDTQYF. The CDR3 DNA reads TGTGCCAGCAGTCCCTATCGACAGGGTACAGATACGCAGTATTTT.

V and J are TRBV2 and TRBJ2-5, with D perhaps TRBD1 (7 bases). This CDR3 is 15 amino acids long. The V and J ends lost 5 bases and 5 bases respectively, with 18 bases between them. The germline V gene encodes CDR1 SNHLY and CDR2 FYNNEI. The CDR3 reads CASSYGGGRAETQYF. DNA of the CDR3: TGTGCCAGCAGTTATGGAGGGGGCCGAGCGGAGACCCAGTACTTC.

The DNA for the CDR3 is TGTGCCAGCAGTGACTCCAATAAGCGGGCTTTCTTT. The encoded protein is CASSDSNKRAFF. J is TRBJ1-1 and V is TRBV6-4, with D unresolved. Trimming pared 0 bases from V and 11 bases from J, leaving 10 bases between. The V gene's germline CDR1 is MRHNA and CDR2 SNTAGT. The CDR3 totals 12 residues.

V is TRBV7-9 and J is TRBJ1-2; D is undetermined. The germline V gene has CDR1 SEHNR and CDR2 FQNEAQ (reference sequence). The V end lost 5 bases, the J end lost 4 bases, and 11 bases lay between the germline ends. CDR3 size: 13 residues. The chain's CDR3 is CASSPATGYGYTF. The DNA for the CDR3 is TGTGCCAGCAGCCCTGCTACCGGCTATGGCTACACCTTC.

This chain connects TRBV6-5 to TRBJ1-5; 7 bases line up with TRBD1. The J segment lost 2 bases and the V segment lost 5 bases, leaving 6 bases of the junction unmatched. The germline V gene has CDR1 MNHEY and CDR2 SVGAGI. This CDR3 region has 15 residues. The CDR3 loop is CASSGTGVGNQPQHF. DNA for the CDR3: TGTGCCAGCAGTGGAACAGGGGTGGGCAATCAGCCCCAGCATTTT.

This chain joins TRBV19 and TRBJ1-2; D gene uncertain. CDR1 is LNHDA and CDR2 is SQIVND in the germline V gene (reference sequence). V dropped 3 bases and J dropped 7 bases, with 15 bases sitting between them. The CDR3 contains 14 residues. The CDR3 sequence: CASSILSGTPGYTF. CDR3 sequence (DNA): TGTGCCAGTAGTATTCTGTCGGGAACGCCTGGCTACACCTTC.

This clone came up once. The V and J genes are TRBV5-1 and TRBJ1-1; 7 bases fit TRBD1. CDR1 is SGHRS, CDR2 YFSETQ, per germline. The CDR3 has 15 residues. The V gene end was trimmed by 7 bases and the J gene end by 1 base; junction bases not matched to a gene: 10. Here the CDR3 DNA reads TGCGCCAGCGGATCCGGCCAGGGGGAGAACACTGAAGCTTTCTTT. Translation gives CASGSGQGENTEAFF. Full variable domain (missing parts from reference TRBV5-1 and TRBJ1-1): KAGVTQTPRYLIKTRGQQVTLSCSPISGHRSVSWYQQTPGQGLQFLFEYFSETQRNKGNFPGRFSGRQFSNSRSEMNVSTLELGDSALYLCASGSGQGENTEAFFGQGTRLTVV.

The rearrangement joins TRBV6-1 to TRBJ1-5; the D is unclear. Trimming removed 1 base at V and 4 bases at J, with 5 bases between. The CDR3 is made up of 13 amino acids. CDR1 and CDR2 (germline): MNHNS, SASEGT. In DNA form, the CDR3 reads TGTGCCAGCAGTGAAGGTCCGAATCAGCCCCAGCATTTT. It specifies CASSEGPNQPQHF.

The table lists this clone with a count of one. The chain carries TRBV28 and TRBJ1-5; 7 bases map to TRBD1. The length of the CDR3 is 13 residues. Germline-derived CDR1 and CDR2 are MDHEN and SYDVKM. Trimming at V came to 10 bases and at J to 9 bases, leaving 12 bases not matched to a gene. The CDR3 DNA follows: TGTGCCACTCACAGGGGCCCTTATCGGCCCCAGCATTTT. Protein sequence: CATHRGPYRPQHF.

This clone was seen more than once but under ten times. The chain couples TRBV27 to TRBJ2-1, with 9 bases lining up with TRBD2. Germline V gives CDR1 MNHEY, CDR2 SMNVEV (reference sequence). Trimming removed 6 bases from V and 7 bases from J; junction bases left unmatched: 7. CDR3 length: 14 residues. The CDR3 bases are TGTGCCAGCAGCCGCGGGGGGGCCCGTAATGAGCAGTTCTTC. Translated, it gives CASSRGGARNEQFF.

The rearrangement uses TRBV5-8 and TRBJ2-3, with unresolved D. Trimming stripped 0 bases from V and 2 bases from J, with 7 bases between. Germline V gene sequence: CDR1 SGHTS, CDR2 YDEGEE. CDR3 length equals 14 residues. The CDR3 DNA reads TGTGCCAGCAGCTTGGGAGAAGCCACAGATACGCAGTATTTT. It codes for CASSLGEATDTQYF.

CDR3 bases: TGTGCCAGTAGTATAAGCCGGGACAGGGGGCCCGGGGAGCTGTTTTTT. Protein product: CASSISRDRGPGELFF. J is TRBJ2-2 and V is TRBV19, with 12 bases matching TRBD1. This CDR3 region has 16 residues. J was trimmed by 6 bases and V by 2 bases; bases with no gene match: 4. Germline V gene data show CDR1 as LNHDA and CDR2 as SQIVND (reference sequence).

With regard to this clone: The sample carries other DNA sequences with the same CDR3. V and J are TRBV9 and TRBJ2-1, with 8 bases aligning to TRBD2. The length of the CDR3 is 16 residues. The junction had 5 bases not matched to a gene; V was cut back by 1 base and J by 2 bases. The germline CDR1 and CDR2 sequences are SGDLS and YYNGEE. CDR3 coding DNA: TGTGCCAGCAGCGTATATCTAGCGGGCGCCTACAATGAGCAGTTCTTC. It specifies CASSVYLAGAYNEQFF. Looking up the rest from reference TRBV9 and TRBJ2-1 gives the full variable domain: DSGVTQTPKHLITATGQRVTLRCSPRSGDLSVYWYQQSLDQGLQFLIQYYNGEERAKGNILERFSAQQFPDLHSELNLSSLELGDSALYFCASSVYLAGAYNEQFFGPGTRLTVL.

The V call is TRBV29-1, the J call TRBJ1-1; 11 nucleotides align to TRBD1. The V segment lost 2 bases and the J segment 7 bases; nucleotides outside the gene matches: 3. Germline assignment: CDR1 SQVTM and CDR2 ANQGSEA. The length of the CDR3 is 13 residues. The CDR3 bases are TGCAGCGTTGAAAGGGACAGGGGGGGTGAAGCTTTCTTT. Its protein is CSVERDRGGEAFF.

The DNA of the CDR3 is TGTGCCAGCAGCGTCGGCGGTCCCGTCTCTGGAAACACCATATATTTT. This encodes CASSVGGPVSGNTIYF. The genes are TRBV9 and TRBJ1-3; D gene ambiguous. CDR1 is SGDLS and CDR2 is YYNGEE in the germline V gene. CDR3 length equals 16 residues. V lost 2 bases and J 0 bases, leaving 12 bases between the germline ends.

The CDR3 is CASSHGTSGNTQYF. DNA of the CDR3: TGTGCCAGCAGTCACGGGACTAGCGGGAATACGCAGTATTTT. V and J are TRBV27 and TRBJ2-3; 13 bases line up with TRBD2. The V gene end was trimmed by 5 bases and the J gene end by 7 bases; junction bases not matched to a gene: 3. Germline V gene sequence: CDR1 MNHEY, CDR2 SMNVEV (reference sequence). The CDR3 spans 14 residues.

V and J are TRBV6-6 and TRBJ1-1; D gene unclear. CDR1 and CDR2 from the germline V gene are MNHNY and SVGAGI (reference sequence). V was shortened by 7 bases and J by 5 bases, with 20 bases between the two germline ends. CDR3 length: 15 residues. CDR3 loop: CASNDPSTGGTEAFF. CDR3 coding DNA: TGTGCCAGCAACGATCCCAGTACGGGTGGGACTGAAGCTTTCTTT.